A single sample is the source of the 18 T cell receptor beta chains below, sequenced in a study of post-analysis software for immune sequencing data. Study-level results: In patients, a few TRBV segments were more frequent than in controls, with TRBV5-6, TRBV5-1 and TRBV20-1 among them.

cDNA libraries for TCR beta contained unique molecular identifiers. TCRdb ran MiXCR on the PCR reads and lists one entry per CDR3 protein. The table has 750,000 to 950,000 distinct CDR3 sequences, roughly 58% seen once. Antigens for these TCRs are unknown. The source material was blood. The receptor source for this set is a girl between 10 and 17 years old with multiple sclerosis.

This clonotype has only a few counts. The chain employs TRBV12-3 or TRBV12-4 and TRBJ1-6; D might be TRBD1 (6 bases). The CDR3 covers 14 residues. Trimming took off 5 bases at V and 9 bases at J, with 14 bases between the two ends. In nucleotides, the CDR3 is TGTGCCAGCAGTCCGGGACATTGGAGTTCACCCCTCCACTTT. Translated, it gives CASSPGHWSSPLHF.

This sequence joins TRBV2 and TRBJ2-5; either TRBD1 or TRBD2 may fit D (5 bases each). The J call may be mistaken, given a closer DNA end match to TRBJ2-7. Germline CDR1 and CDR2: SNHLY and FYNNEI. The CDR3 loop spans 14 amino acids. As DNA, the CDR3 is TGTGCCAGCAGTGCGAGGGGTGCCAACTACGAGCAGTACTTC. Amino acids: CASSARGANYEQYF.

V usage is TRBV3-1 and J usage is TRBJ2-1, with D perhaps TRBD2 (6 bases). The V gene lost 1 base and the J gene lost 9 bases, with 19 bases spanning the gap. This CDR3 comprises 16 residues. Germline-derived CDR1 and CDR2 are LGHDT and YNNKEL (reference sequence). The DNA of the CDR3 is TGTGCCAGCAGCCAAGCCAAAGGGACTGGACGAGGTGAGCAGTTCTTC. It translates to CASSQAKGTGRGEQFF.

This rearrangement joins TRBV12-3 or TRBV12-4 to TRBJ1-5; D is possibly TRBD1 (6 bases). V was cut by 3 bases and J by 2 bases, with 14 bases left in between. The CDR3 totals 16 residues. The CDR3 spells CASSFSYREGNQPQHF. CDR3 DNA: TGTGCCAGCAGTTTCAGCTACAGGGAAGGCAATCAGCCCCAGCATTTT.

The CDR3: CASSFSGFGGRGDTF. The DNA of the CDR3 is TGTGCCAGCAGCTTTAGTGGTTTCGGGGGCCGAGGTGACACCTTC. V is TRBV7-9 and J is TRBJ1-2; tentative D call: TRBD1 (6 bases). Trimming cost V 3 bases and J 12 bases, with 23 bases left between them. Germline CDR1 SEHNR, CDR2 FQNEAQ (reference sequence). The CDR3 loop spans 15 amino acids.

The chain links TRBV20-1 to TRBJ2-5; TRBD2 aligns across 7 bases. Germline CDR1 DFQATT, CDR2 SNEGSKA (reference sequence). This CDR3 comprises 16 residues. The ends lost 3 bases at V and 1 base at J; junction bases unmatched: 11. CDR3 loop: CSASRAGEGLQETQYF. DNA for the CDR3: TGCAGTGCTAGTCGGGCGGGAGAGGGGCTCCAAGAGACCCAGTACTTC.

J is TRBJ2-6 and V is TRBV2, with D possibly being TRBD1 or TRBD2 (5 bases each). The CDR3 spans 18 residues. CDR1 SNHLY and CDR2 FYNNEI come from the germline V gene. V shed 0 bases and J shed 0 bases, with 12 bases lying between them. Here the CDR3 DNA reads TGTGCCAGCAGTGAAGCTGGGGGACCCCCCTCTGGGGCCAACGTCCTGACTTTC. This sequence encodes CASSEAGGPPSGANVLTF.

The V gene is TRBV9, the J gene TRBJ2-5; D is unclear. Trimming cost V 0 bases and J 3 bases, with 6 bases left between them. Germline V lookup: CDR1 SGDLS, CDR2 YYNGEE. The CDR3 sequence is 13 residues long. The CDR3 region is CASSVGPKETQYF. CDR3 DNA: TGTGCCAGCAGCGTAGGACCTAAAGAGACCCAGTACTTC.

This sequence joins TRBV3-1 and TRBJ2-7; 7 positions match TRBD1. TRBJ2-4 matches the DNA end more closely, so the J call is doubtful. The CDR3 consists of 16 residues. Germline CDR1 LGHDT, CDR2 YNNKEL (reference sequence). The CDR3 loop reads CASSPGTEFSRDIQYF. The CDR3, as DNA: TGTGCCAGCAGCCCCGGGACAGAGTTTAGTCGGGACATTCAGTACTTC.

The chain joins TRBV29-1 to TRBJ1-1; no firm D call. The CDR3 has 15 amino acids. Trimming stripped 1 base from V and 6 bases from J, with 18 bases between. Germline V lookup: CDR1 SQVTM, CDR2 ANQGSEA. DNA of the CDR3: TGCAGCGTTGAAGGTATTATGTCGCCGGACGCTGAAGCTTTCTTT. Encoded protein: CSVEGIMSPDAEAFF.

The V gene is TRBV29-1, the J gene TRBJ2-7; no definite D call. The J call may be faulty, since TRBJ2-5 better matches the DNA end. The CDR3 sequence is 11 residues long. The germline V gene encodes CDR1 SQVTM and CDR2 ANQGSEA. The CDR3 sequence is CSSAVGVTQYF. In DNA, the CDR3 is TGCAGCTCCGCAGTCGGAGTGACCCAGTACTTC.

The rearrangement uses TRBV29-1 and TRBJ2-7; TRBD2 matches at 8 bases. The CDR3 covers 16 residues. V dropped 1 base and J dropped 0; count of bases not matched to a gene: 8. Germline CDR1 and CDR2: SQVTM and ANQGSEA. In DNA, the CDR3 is TGCAGCGTTGAAGGGGCCGGGAGCGGGGGCTCCTACGAGCAGTACTTC. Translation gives CSVEGAGSGGSYEQYF.

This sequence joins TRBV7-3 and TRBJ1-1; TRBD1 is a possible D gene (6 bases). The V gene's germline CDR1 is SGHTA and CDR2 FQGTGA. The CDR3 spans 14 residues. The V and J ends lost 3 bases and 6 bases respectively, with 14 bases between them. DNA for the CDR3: TGTGCCAGCAGCTTTACCGGGACATCGGCTGAAGCTTTCTTT. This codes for CASSFTGTSAEAFF.

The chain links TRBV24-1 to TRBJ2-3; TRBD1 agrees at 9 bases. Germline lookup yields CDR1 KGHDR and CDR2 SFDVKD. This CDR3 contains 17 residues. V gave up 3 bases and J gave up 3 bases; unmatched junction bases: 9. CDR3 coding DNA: TGTGCCACCAGTGATGCACAGGGGGCTCACCGGACAGATACGCAGTATTTT. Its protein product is CATSDAQGAHRTDTQYF.

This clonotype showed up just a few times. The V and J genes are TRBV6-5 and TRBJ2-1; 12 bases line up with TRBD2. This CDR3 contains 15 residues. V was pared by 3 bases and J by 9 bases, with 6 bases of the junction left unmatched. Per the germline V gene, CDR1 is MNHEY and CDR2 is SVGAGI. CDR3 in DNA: TGTGCCAGCAGTTATCGGACTAGCGGGATCCGTGAGCAGTTCTTC. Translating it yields CASSYRTSGIREQFF.

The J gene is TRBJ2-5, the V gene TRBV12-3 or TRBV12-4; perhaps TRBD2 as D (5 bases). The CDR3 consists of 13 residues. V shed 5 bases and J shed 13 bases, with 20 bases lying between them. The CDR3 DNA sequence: TGTGCCAGCAGTCCAAGGGAACCCTGGAGGCTGTACTTC. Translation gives CASSPREPWRLYF.

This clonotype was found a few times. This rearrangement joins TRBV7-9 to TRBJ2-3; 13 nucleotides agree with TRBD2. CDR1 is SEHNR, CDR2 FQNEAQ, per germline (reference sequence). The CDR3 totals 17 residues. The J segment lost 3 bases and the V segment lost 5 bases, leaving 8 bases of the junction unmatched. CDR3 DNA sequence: TGTGCCAGCAGCCCCCGCATGACTAGCGGGAGGACAGATACGCAGTATTTT. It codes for CASSPRMTSGRTDTQYF.

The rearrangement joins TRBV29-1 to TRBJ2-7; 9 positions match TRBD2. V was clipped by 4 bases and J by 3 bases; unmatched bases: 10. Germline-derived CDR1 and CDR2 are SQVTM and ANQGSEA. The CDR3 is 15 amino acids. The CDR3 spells CSVVGAGGLNYEQYF. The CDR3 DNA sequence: TGCAGCGTTGTAGGAGCGGGAGGCCTCAACTACGAGCAGTACTTC.